Included here is one T cell receptor (beta chain) sequence, with context. Measured with immunoSEQ multiplex PCR; TCRdb has only the in-frame clones, and not every one. The data hold under 2.5 million clones, with less than 95% observed a single time. The sample originates from a study of shared clonotypes between healthy human individuals. The source is a man between 18 and 29 years old in good health. Some clones in this sample may be carry-over from other donors' samples. Source material: naive CD4+ T cells from PBMCs. Subset of the sample: CD45RA+ positively selected.

CDR3 amino acids: CASSTQRGLEQYF. The DNA of the CDR3 is TGTGCCAGCAGCACCCAGCGGGGGCTCGAGCAGTACTTC. This sequence joins TRBV7-6 and TRBJ2-7; TRBD2 matches 8 bases. With 5 bases clipped from V and 6 bases from J, the junction kept 6 bases outside the gene matches. The germline gives CDR1 SGHVS, CDR2 FNYEAQ. The CDR3 consists of 13 residues.